A single sample is the source of the 18 T cell receptor beta chains below, sequenced in a study of T cell changes during pregnancy in multiple sclerosis. The assay was immunoSEQ multiplex PCR, and TCRdb's table has in-frame clones only and misses some. The table has about 41,000 clones, 90% seen once. Sequencing used CD8+ T cells from peripheral blood mononuclear cells, obtained in the first trimester of pregnancy. Source of these receptors: a female donor with multiple sclerosis, enrolled in a pregnancy study.

The rearrangement links TRBV13 to TRBJ2-7; tentatively, D is TRBD2 (6 bases). CDR1 PRHDT and CDR2 FYEKMQ come from the germline V gene (reference sequence). The CDR3 runs 14 residues. The ends were cut back, 2 bases at V and 1 base at J, with 9 bases in the middle. CDR3 amino acids: CASSLWAGSYEQYF. DNA for the CDR3: TGTGCCAGCAGCTTATGGGCGGGATCCTACGAGCAGTACTTC. The full variable domain, in which reference TRBV13 and TRBJ2-7 provide the parts outside the CDR3, is AAGVIQSPRHLIKEKRETATLKCYPIPRHDTVYWYQQGPGQDPQFLISFYEKMQSDKGSIPDRFSAQQFSDYHSELNMSSLELGDSALYFCASSLWAGSYEQYFGPGTRLTVT.

This chain uses TRBV5-6 with TRBJ1-2; TRBD1 is a possible D gene (6 bases). Germline assignment: CDR1 SGHDT and CDR2 YYEEEE. The CDR3 totals 15 residues. V lost 4 bases to trimming and J lost 3 bases, with 16 bases between them. The CDR3 DNA reads TGTGCCAGCAGCCTGGGGGGCAGTCCATACTATGGCTACACCTTC. Encoded protein: CASSLGGSPYYGYTF.

This clone was detected a few times. The gene calls are TRBV12-5 and TRBJ2-1, with TRBD1 matching 7 bases. Germline values: CDR1 LGHNT, CDR2 FRNRAP. Trimming cost V 1 base and J 8 bases; bases outside gene matches: 11. CDR3 length: 16 amino acids. The CDR3 spells CASGLEQGTLGHEQFF. In nucleotides, the CDR3 is TGTGCTAGTGGTTTGGAACAGGGGACCCTTGGGCATGAGCAGTTCTTC.

V gene TRBV19 combines with J gene TRBJ2-1, with D perhaps given as TRBD1 or TRBD2 (9 bases each). This CDR3 has 19 residues. V shed 6 bases and J shed 8 bases, with 32 bases lying between them. Looked up from germline, CDR1 is LNHDA and CDR2 is SQIVND (reference sequence). Here the CDR3 reads CASRGLGQGSSGSFYEQFF. DNA for the CDR3: TGTGCCAGTAGAGGACTAGGACAGGGGAGTAGCGGGAGCTTCTATGAGCAGTTCTTC.

J is TRBJ2-5 and V is TRBV5-4, with 8 bases lining up with TRBD1. This CDR3 is 19 amino acids long. Trimming removed 1 base from V and 1 base from J; junction bases left unmatched: 15. CDR1 SGHNT and CDR2 YYREEE come from the germline V gene (reference sequence). In nucleotides, the CDR3 is TGTGCCAGCAGCTTGAAGGGGACAGGTATTATAGAGGCCCAAGAGACCCAGTACTTC. Translated, it gives CASSLKGTGIIEAQETQYF.

This clone is a singleton in its sample. The J gene is TRBJ2-7, the V gene TRBV9; possibly TRBD2 for D (5 bases). Looked up from germline, CDR1 is SGDLS and CDR2 is YYNGEE. Trimming took 0 bases from V and 3 from J, leaving 16 bases between them. The CDR3 totals 16 residues. The CDR3 nucleotides are TGTGCCAGCAGCGTAGCTCCTAGCCAAGGCCTCTACGAGCAGTACTTC. Its protein product is CASSVAPSQGLYEQYF.

The chain is built from TRBV5-4 and TRBJ1-5; TRBD1 agrees at 9 bases. Germline assignment: CDR1 SGHNT and CDR2 YYREEE (reference sequence). V lost 4 bases, J lost 4 bases, and 9 bases stayed unmatched. The CDR3 contains 16 residues. The CDR3 DNA sequence: TGTGCCAGCAGCGCAGGCCCTGACAGGGGGAATCAGCCCCAGCATTTT. Its translation: CASSAGPDRGNQPQHF.

The chain combines TRBV6-5 with TRBJ2-7; weak D call: TRBD1 (6 bases). Germline V gene lookup returns CDR1 MNHEY and CDR2 SVGAGI. CDR3 size: 14 residues. Trimming removed 5 bases from V and 0 bases from J, with 11 bases in between. CDR3 coding DNA: TGTGCCAGCAGTCCCCGGGACACCTCCTACGAGCAGTACTTC. It encodes CASSPRDTSYEQYF.

The J gene is TRBJ2-7, the V gene TRBV10-3, with D maybe TRBD1 (5 bases). There are 12 residues in the CDR3. Germline CDR1 reads ENHRY; CDR2 reads SYGVKD. V lost 5 bases to trimming and J lost 1 base, with 6 bases between them. CDR3 nucleotides: TGTGCCATCAGTCCAGGGTCCTACGAGCAGTACTTC. This encodes CAISPGSYEQYF.

This clone was observed once. The J gene is TRBJ2-2, the V gene TRBV5-1; maybe TRBD2 (6 bases). The CDR3 runs to 13 residues. Germline-derived CDR1 and CDR2 are SGHRS and YFSETQ. Trimming took off 6 bases at V and 1 base at J, with 7 bases between the two ends. The CDR3 loop is CASTGENTGELFF. The CDR3 region has the DNA TGCGCCAGCACGGGAGAGAACACCGGGGAGCTGTTTTTT.

The genes are TRBV7-9 and TRBJ2-1; 8 bases agree with TRBD1. Germline CDR1 SEHNR, CDR2 FQNEAQ (reference sequence). Germline trimming cut 5 bases from V and 4 bases from J; bases unmatched to any gene: 7. The CDR3 contains 15 residues. The CDR3 here is CASSHRDRPYNEQFF. The DNA of the CDR3 is TGTGCCAGCAGCCACCGGGACAGGCCATACAATGAGCAGTTCTTC.

The rearrangement uses TRBV27 and TRBJ2-7, with 7 bases aligning to TRBD1. J gave up 6 bases and V 5 bases, and 13 bases lay outside the gene matches. Germline V gives CDR1 MNHEY, CDR2 SMNVEV (reference sequence). The CDR3 runs to 15 residues. The CDR3 nucleotides are TGTGCCAGCAGTGAGTCCGGGACAGATGTTAGCGAGCAGTACTTC. The encoded protein is CASSESGTDVSEQYF.

This chain links TRBV5-1 with TRBJ2-1, with no clear D. The CDR3 has 13 residues. Germline lookup yields CDR1 SGHRS and CDR2 YFSETQ. The V end lost 6 bases, the J end lost 8 bases, and 15 bases lay between the germline ends. CDR3 DNA sequence: TGCGCCAGCAACCCCCCCGCGGCTCATGAGCAGTTCTTC. It codes for CASNPPAAHEQFF.

The rearrangement joins TRBV7-6 to TRBJ2-7; possibly TRBD2 for D (7 bases). Trimming left V 1 base short and J 6 bases short, with 16 bases between. The CDR3 length is 15 residues. Per germline, CDR1 SGHVS and CDR2 FNYEAQ. This chain's CDR3 is CASSLVGRGTFEQYF. CDR3 nucleotides: TGTGCCAGCAGCTTAGTTGGGAGGGGGACGTTCGAGCAGTACTTC.

The chain uses TRBV4-3 and TRBJ2-5, with D perhaps matching TRBD1 (5 bases). Germline CDR1 and CDR2: LGHNA and YSLEER. The CDR3 is 15 amino acids. The germline V and J ends were trimmed by 0 bases and 11 bases, with 19 bases remaining between them. The CDR3 DNA sequence: TGCGCCAGCAGCCAAGAGGCAGGACACCCTAGAGAGCAGTACTTC. It translates to CASSQEAGHPREQYF.

The chain employs TRBV30 and TRBJ1-6; a weak D match, TRBD1 (5 bases). The CDR3 loop spans 15 amino acids. Germline-derived CDR1 and CDR2 are GTSNPN and SVGIG (reference sequence). V was shortened by 0 bases and J by 5 bases, with 11 bases between the two germline ends. CDR3 nucleotide sequence: TGTGCCTGGAGTGTACGACAGTTAAATAATTCACCCCTCCACTTT. The encoded protein is CAWSVRQLNNSPLHF.

This sequence joins TRBV7-8 and TRBJ2-7; TRBD1 aligns across 10 bases. J lost 0 bases, V lost 1 base, and 3 bases had no gene match. Germline V CDR1 and CDR2: SGHVS, FQNEAQ. CDR3 size: 16 residues. CDR3 sequence: CASSLGGQGISYEQYF. CDR3 bases: TGTGCCAGCAGCTTAGGGGGACAGGGGATCTCCTACGAGCAGTACTTC.

The chain carries TRBV7-6 and TRBJ2-1; 8 bases align to TRBD2. The germline V gene encodes CDR1 SGHVS and CDR2 FNYEAQ. The CDR3 runs to 16 residues. The V segment lost 1 base and the J segment 7 bases; nucleotides outside the gene matches: 9. The CDR3 DNA sequence: TGTGCCAGCAGCTTAGTGAGCAGCGGGGGTGGAAATGAGCAGTTCTTC. Protein sequence: CASSLVSSGGGNEQFF.